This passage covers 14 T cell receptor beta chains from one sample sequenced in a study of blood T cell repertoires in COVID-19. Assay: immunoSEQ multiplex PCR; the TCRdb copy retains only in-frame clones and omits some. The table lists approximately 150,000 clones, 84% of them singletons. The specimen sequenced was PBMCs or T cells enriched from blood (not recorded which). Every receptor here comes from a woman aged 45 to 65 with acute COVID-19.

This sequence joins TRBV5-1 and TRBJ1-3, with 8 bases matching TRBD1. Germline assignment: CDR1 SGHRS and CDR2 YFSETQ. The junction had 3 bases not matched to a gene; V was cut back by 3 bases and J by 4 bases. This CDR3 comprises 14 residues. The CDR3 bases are TGCGCCAGCAGCTCCGGACAGGGAGGAAACACCATATATTTT. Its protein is CASSSGQGGNTIYF. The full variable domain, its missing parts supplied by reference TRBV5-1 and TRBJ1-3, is KAGVTQTPRYLIKTRGQQVTLSCSPISGHRSVSWYQQTPGQGLQFLFEYFSETQRNKGNFPGRFSGRQFSNSRSEMNVSTLELGDSALYLCASSSGQGGNTIYFGEGSWLTVV.

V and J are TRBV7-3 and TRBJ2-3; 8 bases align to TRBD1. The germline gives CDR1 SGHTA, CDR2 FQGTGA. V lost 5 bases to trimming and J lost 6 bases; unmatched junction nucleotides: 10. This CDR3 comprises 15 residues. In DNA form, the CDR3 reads TGTGCCAGCAGCCCCCAGGGACAGGTATGGGATACGCAGTATTTT. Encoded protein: CASSPQGQVWDTQYF.

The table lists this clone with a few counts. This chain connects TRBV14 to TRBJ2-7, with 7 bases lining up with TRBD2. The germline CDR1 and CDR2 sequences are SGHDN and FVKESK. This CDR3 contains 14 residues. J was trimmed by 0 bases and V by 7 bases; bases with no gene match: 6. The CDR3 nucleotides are TGTGCCAGCATAGCGGGTCCCAGCTCCTACGAGCAGTACTTC. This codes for CASIAGPSSYEQYF. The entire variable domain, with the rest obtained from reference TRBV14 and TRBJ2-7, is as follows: EAGVTQFPSHSVIEKGQTVTLRCDPISGHDNLYWYRRVMGKEIKFLLHFVKESKQDESGMPNNRFLAERTGGTYSTLKVQPAELEDSGVYFCASIAGPSSYEQYFGPGTRLTVT.

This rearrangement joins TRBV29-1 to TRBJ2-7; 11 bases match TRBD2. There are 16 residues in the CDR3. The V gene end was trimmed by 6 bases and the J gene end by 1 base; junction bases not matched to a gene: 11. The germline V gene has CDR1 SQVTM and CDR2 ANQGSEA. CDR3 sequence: CSVHDPGTSGSYEQYF. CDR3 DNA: TGCAGCGTACATGACCCTGGGACTAGCGGTTCCTACGAGCAGTACTTC.

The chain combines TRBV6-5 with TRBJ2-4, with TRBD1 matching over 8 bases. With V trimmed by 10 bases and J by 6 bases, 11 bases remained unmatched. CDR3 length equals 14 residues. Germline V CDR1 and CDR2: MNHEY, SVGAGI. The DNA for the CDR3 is TGTGCCACCCTCCCGGGGCAGGGGGCAAACATTCAGTACTTC. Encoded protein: CATLPGQGANIQYF.

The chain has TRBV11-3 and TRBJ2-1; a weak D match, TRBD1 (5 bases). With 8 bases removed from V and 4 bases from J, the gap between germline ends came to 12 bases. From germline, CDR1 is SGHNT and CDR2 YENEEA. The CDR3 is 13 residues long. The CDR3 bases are TGTGCCAGCGGTCTAAGGGGTTACAATGAGCAGTTCTTC. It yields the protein CASGLRGYNEQFF. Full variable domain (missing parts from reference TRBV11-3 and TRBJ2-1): EAGVVQSPRYKIIEKKQPVAFWCNPISGHNTLYWYLQNLGQGPELLIRYENEEAVDDSQLPKDRFSAERLKGVDSTLKIQPAELGDSAVYLCASGLRGYNEQFFGPGTRLTVL.

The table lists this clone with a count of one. The chain's CDR3 is CASSQTGGQETQYF. The CDR3 DNA sequence: TGTGCCAGCAGCCAAACAGGGGGCCAAGAGACCCAGTACTTC. V is TRBV7-2 and J is TRBJ2-5; 8 nucleotides align to TRBD1. The CDR3 consists of 14 residues. From germline, CDR1 is SGHTA and CDR2 FQGNSA. J lost 1 base, V lost 5 bases, and 3 bases had no gene match.

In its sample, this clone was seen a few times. CDR3 protein: CASSLGGRESDTQYF. The CDR3, as DNA: TGTGCCAGCAGCTTAGGGGGCAGGGAATCAGATACGCAGTATTTT. The V and J genes are TRBV7-2 and TRBJ2-3; D is possibly TRBD1 (5 bases). V lost 1 base and J lost 4, with 12 bases in between. The CDR3 is made up of 15 amino acids. Germline V gene data show CDR1 as SGHTA and CDR2 as FQGNSA.

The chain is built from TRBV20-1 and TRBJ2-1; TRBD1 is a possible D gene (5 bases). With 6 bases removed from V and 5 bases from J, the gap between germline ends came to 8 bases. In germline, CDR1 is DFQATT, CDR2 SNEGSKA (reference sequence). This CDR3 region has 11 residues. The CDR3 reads CSATEDNEQFF. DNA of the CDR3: TGCAGTGCGACAGAAGACAATGAGCAGTTCTTC.

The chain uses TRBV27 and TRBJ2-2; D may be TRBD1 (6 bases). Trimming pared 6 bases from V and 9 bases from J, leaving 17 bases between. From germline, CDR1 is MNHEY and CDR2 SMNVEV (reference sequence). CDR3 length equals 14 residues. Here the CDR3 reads CASSTETGYRELFF. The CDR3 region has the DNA TGTGCCAGCAGCACAGAAACAGGGTACAGGGAGCTGTTTTTT.

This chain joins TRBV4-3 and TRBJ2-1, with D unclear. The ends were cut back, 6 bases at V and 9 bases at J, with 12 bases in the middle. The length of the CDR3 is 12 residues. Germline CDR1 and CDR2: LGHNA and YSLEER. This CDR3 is CASSPSRSEQFF. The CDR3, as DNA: TGCGCCAGCAGTCCCAGTAGGAGTGAGCAGTTCTTC.

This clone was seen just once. In nucleotides, the CDR3 is TGTGCCAGCAGCCCGAGACCCCCCGGTCCCTCGGGTAATGAAAAACTGTTTTTT. Translating it yields CASSPRPPGPSGNEKLFF. The rearrangement links TRBV7-8 to TRBJ1-4; no reliable D call. This CDR3 contains 18 residues. The germline V gene has CDR1 SGHVS and CDR2 FQNEAQ. Trimming cost V 5 bases and J 4 bases, with 23 bases left between them. Using reference TRBV7-8 and TRBJ1-4 for the parts outside the CDR3, the full variable domain is GAGVSQSPRYKVAKRGQDVALRCDPISGHVSLFWYQQALGQGPEFLTYFQNEAQLDKSGLPSDRFFAERPEGSVSTLKIQRTQQEDSAVYLCASSPRPPGPSGNEKLFFGSGTQLSVL.

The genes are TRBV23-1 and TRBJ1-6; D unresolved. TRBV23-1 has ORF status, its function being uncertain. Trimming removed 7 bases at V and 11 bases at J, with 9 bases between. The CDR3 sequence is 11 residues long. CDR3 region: CASTTHTPLHF. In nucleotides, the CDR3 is TGCGCCAGCACTACTCATACACCCCTCCACTTT.

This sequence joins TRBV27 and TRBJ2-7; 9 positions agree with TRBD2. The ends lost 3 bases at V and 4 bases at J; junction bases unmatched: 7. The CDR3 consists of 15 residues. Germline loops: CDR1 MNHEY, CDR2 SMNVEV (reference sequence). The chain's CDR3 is CASSLRSGSLYEQYF. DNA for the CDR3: TGTGCCAGCAGTTTGCGTAGCGGGAGCCTGTACGAGCAGTACTTC.